Detailed here is one T cell receptor beta chain. Its binding antigen is unknown. No quality values exist for individual bases; no much larger clone is one base distant. These data belong to a study of cytomegalovirus exposure and HLA in healthy donors (dated by TCRdb to 2016 to 2017). Background on the whole study: A later analysis indicated that the 130 or so validation repertoires were generated on the platform also employed for the approximately 670 repertoires of the first cohort. The study aimed to test whether cataloging public T cell receptors could reveal signatures of past pathogen exposure. Besides the first cohort of around 670 subjects, a separate validation cohort made up of about 120 different subjects was used. To predict cytomegalovirus infection status, the study brought together high-throughput TCR immunosequencing, statistical association of individual TCRs with disease status, and machine learning.

Donors formed part of the validation cohort, which comprised 120 subjects and was distinct from the first cohort of under 800 subjects. Libraries came from the immunoSEQ multiplex PCR assay. The paper's processing steps were these. To diagnose cytomegalovirus status from the catalog of TCR beta chain sequences, a statistical classification framework was built. The table comes from immuneACCESS by way of TCRdb, which keeps in-frame sequences with V and J called. Part of the clones is missing from these tables; in studies checked, under half for an unresolved V gene and the rest for unknown reasons. The V and J calls and clone size were taken over from that table, and D and trimming were inferred from the DNA. Counted in this sample were 150,000 to 200,000 clones; about nine tenths of them appeared once. 2% to 3% of the sample belongs to the ten largest clones. CDR1 and CDR2 are read off the germline V gene as MDHEN and SYDVKM. The CDR3 holds 15 amino acids from the cysteine to the phenylalanine. Kept here is only the CDR3 DNA, which spans 45 bases and is read in frame from base 1. V and J are trimmed by 5 bases and 10 bases, and the gene matches miss 11 bases of the junction.

The study at large found these results: While some public TCRs were present in many individuals, most TCR sequences turned up only very rarely across donors. A later analysis lacked HLA typing for the validation cohort, so it scored co-occurrence in that cohort across all 120 or so repertoires. Subsequent analysis determined that TCRs grouped into clusters in the first cohort also showed a tendency toward co-occurrence across the 120 validation repertoires, and 90% to 95% of cluster scores exceeded 0. The authors suggested that the approach could potentially be extended to other disease states and immunological phenotypes. In vitro tests confirmed that a few of the cytomegalovirus-associated TCR beta chains recognize cytomegalovirus antigens. The study listed 164 TCR beta chains as associated with cytomegalovirus. The classifier was reported to diagnose cytomegalovirus status with high specificity and sensitivity in both the original and validation cohorts.

The rearrangement combines TRBV28 with TRBJ1-4, with 9 bases matching TRBD1. The sample taken for sequencing was PBMCs. This clonotype was sampled from a man younger than 30 in good health and CMV-seropositive. The sequenced DNA is TGTGCCAGCAGTCCACCTGGGACAGGGCTTCGAAAACTGTTTTTT. This encodes CASSPPGTGLRKLFF. Supplemented by the reference TRBV28 and TRBJ1-4 proteins around the CDR3, the complete variable domain is DVKVTQSSRYLVKRTGEKVFLECVQDMDHENMFWYRQDPGLGLRLIYFSYDVKMKEKGDIPEGYSVSREKKERFSLILESASTNQTSMYLCASSPPGTGLRKLFFGSGTQLSVL.